The following is a T cell receptor (beta chain) sequence with its context. These data are taken from a study of T-cell memory formation after mild COVID-19. V was trimmed by 4 bases and J by 6 bases, leaving 17 bases between them. Germline lookup yields CDR1 SEHNR and CDR2 FQNEAQ (reference sequence). The CDR3 length is 15 residues. TCR alpha and TCR beta cDNA libraries with sample barcodes and UMIs came from 5'RACE using constant-segment primers. TCRdb independently ran MiXCR on the 5' RACE reads; one entry per CDR3 protein. The sample lists about 250,000 distinct CDR3 sequences, 15% to 17% occurring once.

The clonotype originates from an adult woman who had mild COVID-19 (a few samples of this study predate the infection). Cell type and time point are not known. What was sequenced was PBMCs or a T cell subset sorted from them (not recorded which). V usage is TRBV7-9 and J usage is TRBJ2-3; TRBD1 is a possible D gene (5 bases). This CDR3 reads CASSSGGRAVDTQYF. The DNA for the CDR3 is TGTGCCAGCAGCTCCGGCGGCAGGGCGGTGGATACGCAGTATTTT.